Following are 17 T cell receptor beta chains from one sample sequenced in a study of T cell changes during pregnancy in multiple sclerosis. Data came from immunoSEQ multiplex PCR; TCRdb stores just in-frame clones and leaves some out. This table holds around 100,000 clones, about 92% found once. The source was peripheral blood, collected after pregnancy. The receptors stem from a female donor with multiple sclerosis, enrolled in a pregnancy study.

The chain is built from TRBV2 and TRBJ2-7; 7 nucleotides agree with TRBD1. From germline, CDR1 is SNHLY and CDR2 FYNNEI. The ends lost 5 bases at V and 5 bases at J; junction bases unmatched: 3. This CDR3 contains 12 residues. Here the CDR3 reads CASSLDRDEQYF. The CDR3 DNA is TGTGCCAGCAGTCTTGACAGGGACGAGCAGTACTTC.

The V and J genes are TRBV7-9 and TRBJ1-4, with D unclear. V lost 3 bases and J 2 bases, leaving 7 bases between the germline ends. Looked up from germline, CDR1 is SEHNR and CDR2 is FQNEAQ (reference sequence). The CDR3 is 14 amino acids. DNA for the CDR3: TGTGCCAGCAGCTTTAGTTTGACTAATGAAAAACTGTTTTTT. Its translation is CASSFSLTNEKLFF. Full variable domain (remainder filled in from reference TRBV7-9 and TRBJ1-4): DTGVSQNPRHKITKRGQNVTFRCDPISEHNRLYWYRQTLGQGPEFLTYFQNEAQLEKSRLLSDRFSAERPKGSFSTLEIQRTEQGDSAMYLCASSFSLTNEKLFFGSGTQLSVL.

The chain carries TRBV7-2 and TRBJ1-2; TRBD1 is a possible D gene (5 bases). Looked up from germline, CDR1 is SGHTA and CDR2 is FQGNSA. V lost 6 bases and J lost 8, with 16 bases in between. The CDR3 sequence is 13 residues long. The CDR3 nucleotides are TGTGCCAGCAGGGCAACAGGAACCTACGGCTACACCTTC. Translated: CASRATGTYGYTF. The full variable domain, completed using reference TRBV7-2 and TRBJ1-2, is GAGVSQSPSNKVTEKGKDVELRCDPISGHTALYWYRQSLGQGLEFLIYFQGNSAPDKSGLPSDRFSAERTGGSVSTLTIQRTQQEDSAVYLCASRATGTYGYTFGSGTRLTVV.

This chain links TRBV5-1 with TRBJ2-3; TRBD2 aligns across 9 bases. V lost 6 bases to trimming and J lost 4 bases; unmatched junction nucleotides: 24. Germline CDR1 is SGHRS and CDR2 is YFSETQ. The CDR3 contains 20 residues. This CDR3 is CASTLARGKREVLKADTQYF. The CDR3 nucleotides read TGCGCCAGCACTCTGGCCCGGGGCAAGCGGGAGGTCCTGAAGGCAGATACGCAGTATTTT.

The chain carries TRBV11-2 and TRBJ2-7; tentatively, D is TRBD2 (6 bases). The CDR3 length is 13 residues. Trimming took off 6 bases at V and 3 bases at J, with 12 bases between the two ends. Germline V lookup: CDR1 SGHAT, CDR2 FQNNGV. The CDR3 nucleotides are TGTGCCAGCAGTCGCGGGGTCGGCTACGAGCAGTACTTC. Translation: CASSRGVGYEQYF.

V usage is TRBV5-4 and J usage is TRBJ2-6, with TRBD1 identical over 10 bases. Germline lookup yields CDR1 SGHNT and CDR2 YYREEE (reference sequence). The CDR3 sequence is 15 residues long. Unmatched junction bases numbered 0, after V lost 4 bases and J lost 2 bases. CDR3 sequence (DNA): TGTGCCAGCAGCGGACAGGGGGCTGGGGCCAACGTCCTGACTTTC. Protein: CASSGQGAGANVLTF. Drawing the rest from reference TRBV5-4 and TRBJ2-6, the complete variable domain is ETGVTQSPTHLIKTRGQQVTLRCSSQSGHNTVSWYQQALGQGPQFIFQYYREEENGRGNFPPRFSGLQFPNYSSELNVNALELDDSALYLCASSGQGAGANVLTFGAGSRLTVL.

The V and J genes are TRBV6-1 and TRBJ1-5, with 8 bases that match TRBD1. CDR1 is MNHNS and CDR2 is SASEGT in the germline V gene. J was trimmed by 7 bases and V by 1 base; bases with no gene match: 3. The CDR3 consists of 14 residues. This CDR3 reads CASSEGTGWQPQHF. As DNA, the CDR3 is TGTGCCAGCAGTGAAGGGACAGGGTGGCAGCCCCAGCATTTT.

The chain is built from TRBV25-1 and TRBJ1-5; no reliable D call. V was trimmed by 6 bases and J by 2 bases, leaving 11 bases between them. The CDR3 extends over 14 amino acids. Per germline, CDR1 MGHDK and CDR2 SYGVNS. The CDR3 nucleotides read TGTGCCAGCAGGGGAGGGTTTGGCAATCAGCCCCAGCATTTT. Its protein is CASRGGFGNQPQHF.

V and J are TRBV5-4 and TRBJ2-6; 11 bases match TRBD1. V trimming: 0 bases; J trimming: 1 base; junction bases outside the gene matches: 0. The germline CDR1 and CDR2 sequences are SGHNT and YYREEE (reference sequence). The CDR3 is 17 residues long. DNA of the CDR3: TGTGCCAGCAGCTTGGGGGACAGGGGGTCTGGGGCCAACGTCCTGACTTTC. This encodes CASSLGDRGSGANVLTF.

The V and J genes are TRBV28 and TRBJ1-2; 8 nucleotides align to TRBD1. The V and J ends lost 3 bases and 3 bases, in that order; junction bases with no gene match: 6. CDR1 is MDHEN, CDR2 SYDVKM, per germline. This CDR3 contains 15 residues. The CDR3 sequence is CASSFPAGGDYGYTF. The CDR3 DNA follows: TGTGCCAGCAGTTTCCCGGCAGGGGGCGACTATGGCTACACCTTC.

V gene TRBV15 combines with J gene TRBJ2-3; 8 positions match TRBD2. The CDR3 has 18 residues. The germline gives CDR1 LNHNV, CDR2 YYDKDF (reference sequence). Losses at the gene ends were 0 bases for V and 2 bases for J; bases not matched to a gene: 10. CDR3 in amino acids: CATSREKAGGFPTDTQYF. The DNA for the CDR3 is TGTGCCACCAGCAGAGAAAAGGCGGGGGGCTTCCCCACAGATACGCAGTATTTT. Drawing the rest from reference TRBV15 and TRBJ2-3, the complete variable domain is DAMVIQNPRYQVTQFGKPVTLSCSQTLNHNVMYWYQQKSSQAPKLLFHYYDKDFNNEADTPDNFQSRRPNTSFCFLDIRSPGLGDTAMYLCATSREKAGGFPTDTQYFGPGTRLTVL.

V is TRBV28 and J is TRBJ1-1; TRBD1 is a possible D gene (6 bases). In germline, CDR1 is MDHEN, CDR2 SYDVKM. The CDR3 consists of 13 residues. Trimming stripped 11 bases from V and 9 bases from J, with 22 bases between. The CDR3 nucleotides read TGTGCCGCCTCACGTACGGGACACCTAAAAGCTTTCTTT. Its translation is CAASRTGHLKAFF.

The CDR3 region has the DNA TGCAGTGCTACACCGGGAGAGACCCAGTACTTC. Protein product: CSATPGETQYF. The V and J genes are TRBV20-1 and TRBJ2-5; D gene ambiguous. Germline V lookup: CDR1 DFQATT, CDR2 SNEGSKA (reference sequence). The CDR3 covers 11 residues. V lost 4 bases, J lost 4 bases, and 7 bases lay in between.

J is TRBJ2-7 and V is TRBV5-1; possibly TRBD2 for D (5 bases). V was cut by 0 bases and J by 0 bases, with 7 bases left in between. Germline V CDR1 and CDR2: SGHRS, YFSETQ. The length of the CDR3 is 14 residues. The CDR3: CASSLDGDSYEQYF. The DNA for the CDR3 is TGCGCCAGCAGCTTGGACGGGGACTCCTACGAGCAGTACTTC.

DNA of the CDR3: TGTGCCAGCAGCGTAGTGGATCAGGACGAGCAGTACTTC. Translating gives CASSVVDQDEQYF. V gene TRBV9 combines with J gene TRBJ2-7, with no clear D. V was cut by 0 bases and J by 5 bases, with 9 bases left in between. CDR3 size: 13 residues. CDR1 is SGDLS, CDR2 YYNGEE, per germline.

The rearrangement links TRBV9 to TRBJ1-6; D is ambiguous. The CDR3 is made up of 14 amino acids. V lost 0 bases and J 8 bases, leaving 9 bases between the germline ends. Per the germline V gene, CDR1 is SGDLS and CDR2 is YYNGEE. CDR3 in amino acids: CASSVGAGDSPLHF. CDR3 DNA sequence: TGTGCCAGCAGCGTAGGGGCCGGGGATTCACCCCTCCACTTT.

CDR3: CASSEAETLNYEQYF. CDR3 sequence (DNA): TGTGCCAGCAGTGAAGCCGAGACACTCAATTACGAGCAGTACTTC. The chain has TRBV2 and TRBJ2-7; D unresolved. This CDR3 has 15 amino acids. V was cut by 0 bases and J by 4 bases, with 13 bases left in between. Germline CDR1 reads SNHLY; CDR2 reads FYNNEI.